This TCR beta chain was identified during a study of cytomegalovirus exposure and HLA in healthy donors. Study observations and caveats: An analysis was carried out at a later point. It showed that HLA-associated TCR beta chains were more clonally expanded than equally common non-associated chains.

CDR3 length: 14 residues. V lost 0 bases, J lost 7 bases, and 12 bases lay in between. Germline CDR1 reads KGHSH; CDR2 reads LQKENI. In the case of this clone: The antigen remains undetermined.

The PCR ran on 60 Vbeta and 13 Jbeta primers. The data were produced by immunoSEQ multiplex PCR, yet TCRdb's version contains in-frame clones alone and is incomplete. The data show some 170,000 clones, around 70% seen once. The sequenced material came from PBMCs. The clonotype comes from a male donor in good health and CMV-seronegative. This chain connects TRBV18 to TRBJ1-1; D gene ambiguous. DNA of the CDR3: TGTGCCAGCTCACCACCGAGTGCGTCAGGTGAAGCTTTCTTT. Amino acids: CASSPPSASGEAFF.